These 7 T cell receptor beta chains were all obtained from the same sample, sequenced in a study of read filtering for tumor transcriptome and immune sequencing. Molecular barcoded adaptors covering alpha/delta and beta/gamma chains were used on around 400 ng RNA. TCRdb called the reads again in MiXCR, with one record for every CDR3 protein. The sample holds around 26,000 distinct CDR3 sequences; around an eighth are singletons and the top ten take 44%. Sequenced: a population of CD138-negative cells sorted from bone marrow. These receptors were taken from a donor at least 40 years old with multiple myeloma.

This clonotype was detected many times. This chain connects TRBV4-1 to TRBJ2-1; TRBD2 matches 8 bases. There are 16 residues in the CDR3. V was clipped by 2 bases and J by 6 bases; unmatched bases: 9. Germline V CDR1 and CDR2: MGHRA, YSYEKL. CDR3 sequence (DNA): TGCGCCAGCAGCCAAACCAGCGGGAGTAGAGGCAATGAGCAGTTCTTC. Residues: CASSQTSGSRGNEQFF.

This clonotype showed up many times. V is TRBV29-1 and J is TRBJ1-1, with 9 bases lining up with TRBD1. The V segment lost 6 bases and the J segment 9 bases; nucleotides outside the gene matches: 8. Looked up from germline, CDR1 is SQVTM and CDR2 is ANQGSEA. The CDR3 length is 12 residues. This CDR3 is CSVQGQGLKAFF. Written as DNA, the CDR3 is TGCAGCGTCCAGGGACAGGGTCTAAAAGCTTTCTTT.

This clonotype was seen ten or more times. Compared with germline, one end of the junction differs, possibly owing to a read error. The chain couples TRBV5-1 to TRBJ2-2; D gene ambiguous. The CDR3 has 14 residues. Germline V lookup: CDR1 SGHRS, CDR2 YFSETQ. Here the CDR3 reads CASSLGGDTGELFF. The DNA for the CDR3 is TGTGCCAGCAGCTTAGGTGGCGACACCGGGGAGCTGTTTTTT.

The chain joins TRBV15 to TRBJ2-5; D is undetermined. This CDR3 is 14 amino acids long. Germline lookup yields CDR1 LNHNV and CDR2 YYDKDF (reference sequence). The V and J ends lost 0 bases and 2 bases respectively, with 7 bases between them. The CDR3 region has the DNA TGTGCCACCAGCAGAGAATTCAGACAAGAGACCCAGTACTTC. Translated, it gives CATSREFRQETQYF.

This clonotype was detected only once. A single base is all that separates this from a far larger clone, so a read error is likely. CDR3 coding DNA: TGTGCCAGCAGCTTAACGTCTAGCGGGATTTACAATGACCAGTTCTTC. This sequence encodes CASSLTSSGIYNDQFF. The chain carries TRBV11-2 and TRBJ2-1; 9 bases agree with TRBD2. The CDR3 extends over 16 amino acids. Germline loops: CDR1 SGHAT, CDR2 FQNNGV.

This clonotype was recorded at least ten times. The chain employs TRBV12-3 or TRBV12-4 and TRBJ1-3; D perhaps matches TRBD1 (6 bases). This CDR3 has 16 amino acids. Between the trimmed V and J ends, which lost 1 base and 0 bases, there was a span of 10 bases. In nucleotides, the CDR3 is TGTGCCAGCAGTTTAGTCGGGGGCAGCTCTGGAAACACCATATATTTT. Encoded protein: CASSLVGGSSGNTIYF.

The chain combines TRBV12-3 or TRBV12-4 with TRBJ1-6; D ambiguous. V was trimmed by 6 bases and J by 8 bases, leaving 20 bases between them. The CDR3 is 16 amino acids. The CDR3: CASSFKRGVGYSPLHF. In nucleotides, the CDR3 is TGTGCCAGCAGCTTCAAACGCGGGGTCGGGTATTCACCCCTCCACTTT.